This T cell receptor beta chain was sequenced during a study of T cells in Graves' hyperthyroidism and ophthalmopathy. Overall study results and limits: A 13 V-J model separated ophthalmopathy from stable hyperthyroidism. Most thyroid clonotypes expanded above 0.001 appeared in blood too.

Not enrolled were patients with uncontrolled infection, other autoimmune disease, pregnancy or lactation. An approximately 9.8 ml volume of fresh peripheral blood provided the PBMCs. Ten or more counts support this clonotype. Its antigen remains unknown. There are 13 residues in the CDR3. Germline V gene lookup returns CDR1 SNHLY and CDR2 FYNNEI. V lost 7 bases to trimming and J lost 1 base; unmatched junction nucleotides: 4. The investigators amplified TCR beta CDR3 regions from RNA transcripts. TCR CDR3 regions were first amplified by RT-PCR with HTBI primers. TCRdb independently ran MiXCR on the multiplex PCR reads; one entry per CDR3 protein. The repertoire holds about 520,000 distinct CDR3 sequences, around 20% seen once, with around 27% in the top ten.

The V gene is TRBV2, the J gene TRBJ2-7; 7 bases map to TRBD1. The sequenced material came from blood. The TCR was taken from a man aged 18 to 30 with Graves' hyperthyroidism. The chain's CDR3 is CASKNRGSYEQYF. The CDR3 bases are TGTGCCAGCAAAAACAGGGGATCCTACGAGCAGTACTTC. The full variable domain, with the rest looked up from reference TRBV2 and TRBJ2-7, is EPEVTQTPSHQVTQMGQEVILRCVPISNHLYFYWYRQILGQKVEFLVSFYNNEISEKSEIFDDQFSVERPDGSNFTLKIRSTKLEDSAMYFCASKNRGSYEQYFGPGTRLTVT.